A single sample is the source of the 23 T cell receptor beta chains below, sequenced in a study of T cell repertoires in cytomegalovirus infection. MiXCR, applied by TCRdb to the reads, yields one record per CDR3 protein. This table has 450,000 to 650,000 distinct CDR3 sequences, more than 25% appearing once. The sample consisted of PBMCs. The source is a human donor in good health (CMV status not recorded). Some clones in this sample may be carry-over from other donors' samples.

The V gene is TRBV24-1, the J gene TRBJ2-1; 9 bases are shared with TRBD2. Germline lookup yields CDR1 KGHDR and CDR2 SFDVKD. The CDR3 is made up of 17 amino acids. After removal of 4 bases from V and 0 bases from J, the junction contained 6 bases not matched to a gene. In nucleotides, the CDR3 is TGTGCCACCAGTGACGGTAGCGGGAGAGGCTCCTACAATGAGCAGTTCTTC. Encoded protein: CATSDGSGRGSYNEQFF.

V usage is TRBV25-1 and J usage is TRBJ1-2; D not resolved. This CDR3 comprises 15 residues. Looked up from germline, CDR1 is MGHDK and CDR2 is SYGVNS. V was pared by 4 bases and J by 4 bases, with 16 bases between. CDR3 sequence reads: CASSVDPGGGYGYTF. The CDR3 DNA reads as TGTGCCAGCAGTGTGGACCCAGGAGGTGGCTATGGCTACACCTTC.

This clonotype has ten or more counts. The rearrangement uses TRBV7-3 and TRBJ1-1; perhaps TRBD1 as D (5 bases). Trimming stripped 5 bases from V and 2 bases from J, with 9 bases between. This CDR3 region has 13 residues. Germline V gives CDR1 SGHTA, CDR2 FQGTGA. CDR3 sequence: CASSETANTEAFF. CDR3 nucleotides: TGTGCCAGCAGCGAGACAGCAAACACTGAAGCTTTCTTT. The full variable domain, with the rest looked up from reference TRBV7-3 and TRBJ1-1, is GAGVSQTPSNKVTEKGKYVELRCDPISGHTALYWYRQSLGQGPEFLIYFQGTGAADDSGLPNDRFFAVRPEGSVSTLKIQRTERGDSAVYLCASSETANTEAFFGQGTRLTVV.

This sequence joins TRBV28 and TRBJ2-7; 8 bases match TRBD1. The CDR3 sequence is 16 residues long. V shed 6 bases and J 4 bases; nucleotides not matched to a gene: 14. Germline CDR1 MDHEN, CDR2 SYDVKM. DNA for the CDR3: TGTGCCAGCAGCTATCTACCCCGGGACAGGTCTTACGAGCAGTACTTC. Protein product: CASSYLPRDRSYEQYF.

The chain uses TRBV6-6 and TRBJ2-4, with TRBD1 as a possible D gene (7 bases). The CDR3 has 13 amino acids. Trimming stripped 3 bases from V and 8 bases from J, with 11 bases between. Germline V gene lookup returns CDR1 MNHNY and CDR2 SVGAGI (reference sequence). Written as DNA, the CDR3 is TGTGCCAGCAGTTATGACAGGGAGGACATTCAGTACTTC. This sequence encodes CASSYDREDIQYF.

This clonotype was seen a few times. The rearrangement uses TRBV11-2 and TRBJ2-1, with 7 bases that match TRBD2. CDR3 length equals 15 residues. V shed 3 bases and J 8 bases; nucleotides not matched to a gene: 10. Germline V lookup: CDR1 SGHAT, CDR2 FQNNGV. The CDR3 sequence is CASSFGLVGPDEQFF. The CDR3 DNA reads as TGTGCCAGCAGCTTCGGACTAGTCGGTCCGGATGAGCAGTTCTTC.

This clonotype came up a few times. V gene TRBV4-3 combines with J gene TRBJ2-2; D may correspond to TRBD1 or TRBD2 (5 bases each). This CDR3 contains 16 residues. Germline CDR1 is LGHNA and CDR2 is YSLEER. Trimming pared 1 base from V and 7 bases from J, leaving 16 bases between. CDR3 DNA sequence: TGCGCCAGCAGCCAAGTGTGGGACCAACTTGGCGGGGAGCTGTTTTTT. It specifies CASSQVWDQLGGELFF.

This clonotype has just a few counts. The chain joins TRBV11-2 to TRBJ1-1; D remains unclear. The germline V gene encodes CDR1 SGHAT and CDR2 FQNNGV. V was clipped by 5 bases and J by 2 bases, with 9 bases between them. The CDR3 loop spans 13 amino acids. This CDR3 is CASSRTINTEAFF. In DNA, the CDR3 is TGTGCCAGCAGCCGAACCATTAACACTGAAGCTTTCTTT.

The chain combines TRBV5-6 with TRBJ2-1; D call uncertain. Germline V gene lookup returns CDR1 SGHDT and CDR2 YYEEEE. The length of the CDR3 is 15 residues. V was pared by 2 bases and J by 0 bases, with 9 bases between. This CDR3 reads CASSFGHSSYNEQFF. Written as DNA, the CDR3 is TGTGCCAGCAGCTTCGGCCACAGCTCCTACAATGAGCAGTTCTTC.

There are a few counts of this clonotype. The chain couples TRBV6-1 to TRBJ2-3; TRBD1 might be the D (5 bases). Germline CDR1 reads MNHNS; CDR2 reads SASEGT. This CDR3 is 16 amino acids long. Trimming removed 7 bases from V and 1 base from J, with 18 bases in between. The CDR3 sequence is CASNPRQKTGTDTQYF. The CDR3 DNA follows: TGTGCCAGCAACCCTAGACAGAAAACTGGCACAGATACGCAGTATTTT.

This clonotype showed up many times. The chain couples TRBV7-2 to TRBJ1-1, with TRBD1 identical over 7 bases. The junction had 5 bases not matched to a gene; V was cut back by 5 bases and J by 5 bases. CDR3 length: 13 residues. Looked up from germline, CDR1 is SGHTA and CDR2 is FQGNSA. CDR3 protein: CASSRQGRTEAFF. The CDR3 region has the DNA TGTGCCAGCAGCCGACAGGGCAGGACTGAAGCTTTCTTT.

This chain links TRBV7-4 with TRBJ2-7; D may be TRBD1 (6 bases). V was pared by 4 bases and J by 4 bases, with 14 bases between. The length of the CDR3 is 14 residues. Germline CDR1 is SGHVT and CDR2 is SQSDAQ. The CDR3: CASSSTGTRYEQYF. Here the CDR3 DNA reads TGTGCCAGCAGCTCAACCGGGACAAGGTACGAGCAGTACTTC.

This clonotype came up once. This sequence joins TRBV7-2 and TRBJ1-2; 10 positions agree with TRBD1. V lost 5 bases, J lost 8 bases, and 8 bases stayed unmatched. The germline CDR1 and CDR2 sequences are SGHTA and FQGNSA. This CDR3 has 14 amino acids. CDR3: CASSKIDRGRGYTF. The DNA for the CDR3 is TGTGCCAGCAGCAAGATAGACAGGGGGCGGGGCTACACCTTC.

In its sample, this clonotype was seen many times. The chain uses TRBV7-8 and TRBJ1-2; perhaps TRBD1 as D (5 bases). Trimming stripped 2 bases from V and 8 bases from J, with 15 bases between. The length of the CDR3 is 14 residues. CDR1 and CDR2 (germline): SGHVS, FQNEAQ. CDR3 bases: TGTGCCAGCAGCTTAAGGCGGCAGGGAGCCGGCTACACCTTC. This codes for CASSLRRQGAGYTF.

This clonotype was detected ten times or more. The DNA of the CDR3 is TGTGCCAGCAGCTTAGCGCAGGCCGGGTCTGGAAACACCATATATTTT. It is translated as CASSLAQAGSGNTIYF. The chain carries TRBV7-2 and TRBJ1-3; D is undetermined. There are 16 residues in the CDR3. V lost 0 bases and J 1 base, leaving 10 bases between the germline ends. Germline V gene sequence: CDR1 SGHTA, CDR2 FQGNSA. The variable domain in full, with the rest retrieved from reference TRBV7-2 and TRBJ1-3, is GAGVSQSPSNKVTEKGKDVELRCDPISGHTALYWYRQSLGQGLEFLIYFQGNSAPDKSGLPSDRFSAERTGGSVSTLTIQRTQQEDSAVYLCASSLAQAGSGNTIYFGEGSWLTVV.

This chain links TRBV7-8 with TRBJ2-7, with 8 bases aligning to TRBD2. V trimming: 1 base; J trimming: 4 bases; junction bases outside the gene matches: 12. The CDR3 spans 17 residues. Per the germline V gene, CDR1 is SGHVS and CDR2 is FQNEAQ. The CDR3 reads CASSLGGSGAAYYEQYV. CDR3 nucleotide sequence: TGTGCCAGCAGCTTAGGGGGTAGCGGGGCGGCTTATTACGAGCAGTACGTC.

This rearrangement joins TRBV6-2 or TRBV6-3 to TRBJ2-3; TRBD2 agrees at 11 bases. This CDR3 is built from 17 residues. V was pared by 5 bases and J by 4 bases, with 11 bases of the junction left unmatched. Germline lookup yields CDR1 MNHEY and CDR2 SVGEGT. The CDR3 reads CASSELAGALNPDTQYF. The CDR3, as DNA: TGTGCCAGCAGTGAACTAGCGGGAGCTTTAAATCCAGATACGCAGTATTTT.

This clonotype was recorded a few times. V usage is TRBV10-3 and J usage is TRBJ2-6; D perhaps matches TRBD1 (5 bases). Looked up from germline, CDR1 is ENHRY and CDR2 is SYGVKD. This CDR3 is 16 amino acids long. V gave up 6 bases and J gave up 1 base, with 13 bases separating them. Here the CDR3 reads CAISTGPTSGANVLTF. The CDR3, as DNA: TGTGCCATCAGCACAGGACCCACTTCTGGGGCCAACGTCCTGACTTTC.

The J gene is TRBJ2-1, the V gene TRBV7-6; D gene uncertain. V lost 5 bases, J lost 0 bases, and 11 bases lay in between. Germline CDR1 is SGHVS and CDR2 is FNYEAQ. This CDR3 region has 15 residues. The CDR3 reads CASSTVSGSYNEQFF. The CDR3 coding sequence is TGTGCCAGCAGCACCGTTTCCGGCTCCTACAATGAGCAGTTCTTC. The full variable domain, in which reference TRBV7-6 and TRBJ2-1 provide the parts outside the CDR3, is GAGVSQSPRYKVTKRGQDVALRCDPISGHVSLYWYRQALGQGPEFLTYFNYEAQQDKSGLPNDRFSAERPEGSISTLTIQRTEQRDSAMYRCASSTVSGSYNEQFFGPGTRLTVL.

This clonotype has a handful of counts. The gene calls are TRBV7-2 and TRBJ1-2; 7 nucleotides line up with TRBD1. Germline V gene data show CDR1 as SGHTA and CDR2 as FQGNSA. The CDR3 is 13 residues long. V was pared by 1 base and J by 6 bases, with 2 bases of the junction left unmatched. The DNA for the CDR3 is TGTGCCAGCAGCTTAGTAGGGGGCAATGGCTACACCTTC. Encoded protein: CASSLVGGNGYTF.

There are a few counts of this clonotype. The V call is TRBV24-1, the J call TRBJ2-5, with D possibly matching TRBD2 (5 bases). With 5 bases removed from V and 1 base from J, the gap between germline ends came to 10 bases. Germline CDR1 reads KGHDR; CDR2 reads SFDVKD. The CDR3 extends over 14 amino acids. CDR3 in DNA: TGTGCCACCAGTGGAGCAGCGGCCCAAGAGACCCAGTACTTC. This translates into CATSGAAAQETQYF.

V and J are TRBV10-2 and TRBJ2-3; possibly TRBD1 for D (5 bases). V lost 8 bases, J lost 2 bases, and 23 bases lay in between. This CDR3 has 17 amino acids. The germline V gene encodes CDR1 WSHSY and CDR2 SAAADI. CDR3 sequence reads: CASYPRVLSYDTDTQYF. In DNA form, the CDR3 reads TGCGCCAGCTATCCCAGGGTCCTCTCCTATGACACAGATACGCAGTATTTT.

This clonotype turned up a few times. In DNA, the CDR3 is TGTGCCAGCACGGCGGGAGGGTTGGAGACCCAGTACTTC. This gives the protein CASTAGGLETQYF. The J gene is TRBJ2-5, the V gene TRBV6-5, with 9 bases matching TRBD2. The J segment lost 5 bases and the V segment lost 7 bases, leaving 5 bases of the junction unmatched. CDR1 is MNHEY, CDR2 SVGAGI, per germline. The CDR3 runs 13 residues.